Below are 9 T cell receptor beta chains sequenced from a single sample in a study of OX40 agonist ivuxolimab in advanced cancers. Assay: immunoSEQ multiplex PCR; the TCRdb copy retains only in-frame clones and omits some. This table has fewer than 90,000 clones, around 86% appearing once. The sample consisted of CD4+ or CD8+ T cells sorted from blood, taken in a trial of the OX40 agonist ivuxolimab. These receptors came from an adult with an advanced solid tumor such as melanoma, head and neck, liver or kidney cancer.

The CDR3 region has the DNA TGTGCCAGCAGCCTTAGGACAGAGAACACTGAAGCTTTCTTT. Translating it yields CASSLRTENTEAFF. This chain uses TRBV7-2 with TRBJ1-1; D might be TRBD1 (6 bases). Germline V CDR1 and CDR2: SGHTA, FQGNSA. CDR3 length: 14 amino acids. The V end lost 5 bases, the J end lost 1 base, and 11 bases lay between the germline ends.

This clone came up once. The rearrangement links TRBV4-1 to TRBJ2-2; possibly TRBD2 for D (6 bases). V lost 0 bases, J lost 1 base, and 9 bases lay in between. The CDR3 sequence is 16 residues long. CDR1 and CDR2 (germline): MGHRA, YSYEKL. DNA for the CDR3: TGCGCCAGCAGCCAAGATCTCGGGGGGAACACCGGGGAGCTGTTTTTT. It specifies CASSQDLGGNTGELFF.

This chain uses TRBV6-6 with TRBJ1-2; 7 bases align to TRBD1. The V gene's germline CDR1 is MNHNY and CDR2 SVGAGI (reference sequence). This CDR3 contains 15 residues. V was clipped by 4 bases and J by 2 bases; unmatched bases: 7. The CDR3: CASSSPGQSNYGYTF. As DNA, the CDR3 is TGTGCCAGCAGTTCCCCGGGACAGTCCAACTATGGCTACACCTTC.

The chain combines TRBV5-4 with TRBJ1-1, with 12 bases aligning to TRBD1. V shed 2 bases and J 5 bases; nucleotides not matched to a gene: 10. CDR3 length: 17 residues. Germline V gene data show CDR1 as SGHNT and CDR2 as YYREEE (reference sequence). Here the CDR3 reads CASSLRPGQGAGTEAFF. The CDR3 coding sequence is TGTGCCAGCAGCTTAAGACCGGGACAGGGGGCCGGAACTGAAGCTTTCTTT.

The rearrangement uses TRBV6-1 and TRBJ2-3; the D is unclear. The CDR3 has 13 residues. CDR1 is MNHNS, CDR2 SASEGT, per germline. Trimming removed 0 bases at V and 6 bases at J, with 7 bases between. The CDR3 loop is CASSEARKDTQYF. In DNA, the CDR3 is TGTGCCAGCAGTGAAGCGCGGAAGGATACGCAGTATTTT.

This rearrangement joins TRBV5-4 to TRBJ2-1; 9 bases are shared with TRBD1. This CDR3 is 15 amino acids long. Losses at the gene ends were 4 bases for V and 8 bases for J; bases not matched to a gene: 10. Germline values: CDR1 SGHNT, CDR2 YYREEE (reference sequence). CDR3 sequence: CASSPRTGELYEQFF. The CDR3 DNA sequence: TGTGCCAGCAGCCCCCGGACAGGGGAACTTTATGAGCAGTTCTTC.

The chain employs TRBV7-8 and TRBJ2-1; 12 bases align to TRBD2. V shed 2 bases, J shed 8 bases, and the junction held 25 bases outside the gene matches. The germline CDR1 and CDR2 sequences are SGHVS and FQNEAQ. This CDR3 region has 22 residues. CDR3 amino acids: CASSLRGRGLLAGGRVPDEQFF. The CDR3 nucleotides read TGTGCCAGCAGCTTAAGGGGCAGGGGGCTGCTAGCGGGAGGGCGAGTCCCCGATGAGCAGTTCTTC.

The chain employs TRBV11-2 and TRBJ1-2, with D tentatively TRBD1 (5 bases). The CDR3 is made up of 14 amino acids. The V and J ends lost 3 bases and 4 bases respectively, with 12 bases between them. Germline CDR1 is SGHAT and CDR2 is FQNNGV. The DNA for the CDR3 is TGTGCCAGCAGCTTCCGGGACGGAGTCTATGGCTACACCTTC. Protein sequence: CASSFRDGVYGYTF.

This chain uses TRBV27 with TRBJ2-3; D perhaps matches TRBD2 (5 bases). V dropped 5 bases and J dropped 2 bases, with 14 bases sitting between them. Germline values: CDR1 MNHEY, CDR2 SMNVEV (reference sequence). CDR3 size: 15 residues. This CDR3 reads CASSTGWGDTDTQYF. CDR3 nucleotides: TGTGCCAGCAGTACCGGGTGGGGAGACACAGATACGCAGTATTTT.